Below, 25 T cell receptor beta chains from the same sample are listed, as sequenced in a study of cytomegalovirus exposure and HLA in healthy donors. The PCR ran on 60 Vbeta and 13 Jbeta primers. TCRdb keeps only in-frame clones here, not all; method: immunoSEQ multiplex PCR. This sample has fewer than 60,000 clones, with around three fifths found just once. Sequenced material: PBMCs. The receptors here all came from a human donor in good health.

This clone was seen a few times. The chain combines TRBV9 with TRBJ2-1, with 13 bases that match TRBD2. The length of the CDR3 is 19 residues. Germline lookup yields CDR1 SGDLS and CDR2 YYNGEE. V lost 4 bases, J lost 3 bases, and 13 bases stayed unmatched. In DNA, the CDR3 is TGTGCCAGCAGCCAGACGGGACTAGCGGGGCCGTCAGTCTACAATGAGCAGTTCTTC. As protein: CASSQTGLAGPSVYNEQFF.

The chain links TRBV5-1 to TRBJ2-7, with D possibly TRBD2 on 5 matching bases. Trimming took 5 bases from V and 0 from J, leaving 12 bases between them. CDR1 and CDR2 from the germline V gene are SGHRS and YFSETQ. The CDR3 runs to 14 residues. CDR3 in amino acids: CASSEGSSSYEQYF. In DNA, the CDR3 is TGCGCCAGCAGTGAGGGATCGAGCTCCTACGAGCAGTACTTC.

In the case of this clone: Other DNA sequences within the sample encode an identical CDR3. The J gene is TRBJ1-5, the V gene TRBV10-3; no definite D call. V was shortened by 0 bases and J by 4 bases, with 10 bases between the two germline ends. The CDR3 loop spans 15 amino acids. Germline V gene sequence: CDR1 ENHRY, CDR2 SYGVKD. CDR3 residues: CAISESEVRNQPQHF. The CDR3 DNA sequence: TGTGCCATCAGTGAGTCCGAAGTGCGTAATCAGCCCCAGCATTTT.

CDR3 sequence: CASSIRDISNQPQHF. CDR3 DNA: TGTGCCAGTAGTATCCGGGACATAAGCAATCAGCCCCAGCATTTT. V gene TRBV19 combines with J gene TRBJ1-5, with a weak D call TRBD1 (6 bases). The V end was cut by 3 bases, the J end by 1 base, with 10 bases between. There are 15 residues in the CDR3. CDR1 and CDR2 from the germline V gene are LNHDA and SQIVND (reference sequence).

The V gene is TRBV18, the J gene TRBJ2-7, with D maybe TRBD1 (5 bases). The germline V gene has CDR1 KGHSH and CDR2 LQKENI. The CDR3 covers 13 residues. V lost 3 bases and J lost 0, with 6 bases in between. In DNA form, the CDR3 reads TGTGCCAGCTCACCTCAGGGCTCCTACGAGCAGTACTTC. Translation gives CASSPQGSYEQYF. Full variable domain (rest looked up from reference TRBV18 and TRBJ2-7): NAGVMQNPRHLVRRRGQEARLRCSPMKGHSHVYWYRQLPEEGLKFMVYLQKENIIDESGMPKERFSAEFPKEGPSILRIQQVVRGDSAAYFCASSPQGSYEQYFGPGTRLTVT.

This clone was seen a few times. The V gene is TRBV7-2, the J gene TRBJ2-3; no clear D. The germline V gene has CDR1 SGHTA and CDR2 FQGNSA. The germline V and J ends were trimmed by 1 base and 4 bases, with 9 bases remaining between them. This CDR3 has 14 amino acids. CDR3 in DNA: TGTGCCAGCAGCTTAGTAGCTGGATCAGATACGCAGTATTTT. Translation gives CASSLVAGSDTQYF.

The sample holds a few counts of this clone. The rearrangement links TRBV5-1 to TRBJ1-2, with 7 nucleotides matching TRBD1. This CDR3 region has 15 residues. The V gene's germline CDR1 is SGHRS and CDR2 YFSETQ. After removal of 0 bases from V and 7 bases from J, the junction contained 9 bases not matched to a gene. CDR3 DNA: TGCGCCAGCAGCTTGGACAGGGGAGGTAGAGGTGGCTACACCTTC. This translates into CASSLDRGGRGGYTF.

DNA for the CDR3: TGTGCCAGCAGCTTATGGAAGTCCGACAGCCTTTTTTCTCTCTACGAGCAGTACTTC. It translates to CASSLWKSDSLFSLYEQYF. This chain uses TRBV11-2 with TRBJ2-7; a possible D gene is TRBD1 (5 bases). The V end was cut by 2 bases, the J end by 3 bases, with 26 bases between. CDR1 SGHAT and CDR2 FQNNGV come from the germline V gene. The CDR3 loop spans 19 amino acids. The complete variable domain, with remaining parts taken from reference TRBV11-2 and TRBJ2-7, reads EAGVAQSPRYKIIEKRQSVAFWCNPISGHATLYWYQQILGQGPKLLIQFQNNGVVDDSQLPKDRFSAERLKGVDSTLKIQPAKLEDSAVYLCASSLWKSDSLFSLYEQYFGPGTRLTVT.

CDR3 protein: CASSLGALSHEKLFF. The DNA of the CDR3 is TGTGCCAGCAGCTTAGGGGCCCTCTCCCATGAAAAACTGTTTTTT. V usage is TRBV7-9 and J usage is TRBJ1-4; D call uncertain. Between the trimmed V and J ends, which lost 1 base and 6 bases, there was a span of 12 bases. Per germline, CDR1 SEHNR and CDR2 FQNEAQ (reference sequence). There are 15 residues in the CDR3.

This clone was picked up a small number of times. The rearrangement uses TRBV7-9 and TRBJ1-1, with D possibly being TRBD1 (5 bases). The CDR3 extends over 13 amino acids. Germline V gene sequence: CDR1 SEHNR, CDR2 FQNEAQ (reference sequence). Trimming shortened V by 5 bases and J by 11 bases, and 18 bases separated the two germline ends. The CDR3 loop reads CASSLNSQGEAFF. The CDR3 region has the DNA TGTGCCAGCAGCCTTAATTCTCAGGGCGAGGCTTTCTTT.

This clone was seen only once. This chain's CDR3 is CASSFSRLETQYF. The CDR3, as DNA: TGTGCCAGCAGCTTTTCCAGGTTGGAGACCCAGTACTTC. The chain has TRBV7-9 and TRBJ2-5; D remains ambiguous. CDR1 SEHNR and CDR2 FQNEAQ come from the germline V gene (reference sequence). The length of the CDR3 is 13 residues. Between the trimmed V and J ends, which lost 3 bases and 5 bases, there was a span of 10 bases.

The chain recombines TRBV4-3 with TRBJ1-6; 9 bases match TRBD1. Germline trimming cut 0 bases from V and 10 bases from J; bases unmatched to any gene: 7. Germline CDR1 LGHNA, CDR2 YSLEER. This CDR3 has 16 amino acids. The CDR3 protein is CASSQDRNRGLSPLHF. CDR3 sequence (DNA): TGCGCCAGCAGCCAAGATCGTAACAGGGGGCTGTCACCCCTCCACTTT.

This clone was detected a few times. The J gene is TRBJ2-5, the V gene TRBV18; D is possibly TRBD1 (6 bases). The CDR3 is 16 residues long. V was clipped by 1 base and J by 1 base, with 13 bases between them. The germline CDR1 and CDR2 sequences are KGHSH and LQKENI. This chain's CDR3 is CASSPQEEGVQETQYF. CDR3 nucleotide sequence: TGTGCCAGCTCACCACAGGAAGAGGGGGTCCAAGAGACCCAGTACTTC.

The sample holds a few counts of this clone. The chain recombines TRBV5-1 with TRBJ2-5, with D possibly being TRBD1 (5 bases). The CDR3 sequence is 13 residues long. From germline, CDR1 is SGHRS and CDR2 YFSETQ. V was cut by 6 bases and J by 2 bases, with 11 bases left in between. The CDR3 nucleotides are TGCGCCAGCACACCGGACAAACAAGAGACCCAGTACTTC. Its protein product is CASTPDKQETQYF. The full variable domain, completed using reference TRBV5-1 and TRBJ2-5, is KAGVTQTPRYLIKTRGQQVTLSCSPISGHRSVSWYQQTPGQGLQFLFEYFSETQRNKGNFPGRFSGRQFSNSRSEMNVSTLELGDSALYLCASTPDKQETQYFGPGTRLLVL.

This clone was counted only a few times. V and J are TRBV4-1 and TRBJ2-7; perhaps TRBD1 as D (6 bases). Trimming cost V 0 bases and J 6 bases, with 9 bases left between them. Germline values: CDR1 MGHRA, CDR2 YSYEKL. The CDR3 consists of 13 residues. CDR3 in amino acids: CASSQDHRVEQYF. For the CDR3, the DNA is TGCGCCAGCAGCCAAGATCACAGGGTCGAGCAGTACTTC.

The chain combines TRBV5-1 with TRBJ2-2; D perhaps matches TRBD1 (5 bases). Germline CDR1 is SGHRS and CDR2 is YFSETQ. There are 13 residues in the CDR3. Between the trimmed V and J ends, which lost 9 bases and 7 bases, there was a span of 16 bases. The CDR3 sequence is CATSNQGDGELFF. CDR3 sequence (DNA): TGCGCCACCTCTAATCAGGGCGACGGGGAGCTGTTTTTT.

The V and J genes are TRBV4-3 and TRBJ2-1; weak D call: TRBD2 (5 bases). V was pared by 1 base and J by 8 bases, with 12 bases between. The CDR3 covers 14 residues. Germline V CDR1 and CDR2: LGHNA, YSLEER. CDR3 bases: TGCGCCAGCAGCCAAGCGCAGGCGAGGGATGAGCAGTTCTTC. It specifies CASSQAQARDEQFF.

In DNA form, the CDR3 reads TGCGCCAGCAGCCGTGGACAGCAAGAGACCCAGTACTTC. It specifies CASSRGQQETQYF. This rearrangement joins TRBV5-1 to TRBJ2-5, with a weak D call TRBD1 (6 bases). This CDR3 contains 13 residues. CDR1 and CDR2 (germline): SGHRS, YFSETQ. V was pared by 4 bases and J by 2 bases, with 9 bases between.

In DNA, the CDR3 is TGTGCCAGCAGCCAACAGGGGGCAGCAGATACGCAGTATTTT. Translated: CASSQQGAADTQYF. The J gene is TRBJ2-3, the V gene TRBV4-2, with 8 bases lining up with TRBD1. This CDR3 contains 14 residues. The V segment lost 2 bases and the J segment 4 bases; nucleotides outside the gene matches: 2. Per the germline V gene, CDR1 is LGHNA and CDR2 is YNFKEQ.

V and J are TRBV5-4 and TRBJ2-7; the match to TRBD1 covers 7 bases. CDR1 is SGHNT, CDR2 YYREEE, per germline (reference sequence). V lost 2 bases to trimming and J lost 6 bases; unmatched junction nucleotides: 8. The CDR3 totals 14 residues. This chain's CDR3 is CASSFNRGGFEQYF. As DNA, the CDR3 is TGTGCCAGCAGCTTTAACAGGGGTGGCTTCGAGCAGTACTTC.

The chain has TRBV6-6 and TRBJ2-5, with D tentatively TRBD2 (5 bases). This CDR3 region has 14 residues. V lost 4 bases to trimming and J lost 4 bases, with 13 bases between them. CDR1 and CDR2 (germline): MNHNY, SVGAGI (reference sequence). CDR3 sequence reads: CASSSGVVGETQYF. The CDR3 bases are TGTGCCAGCAGTTCCGGGGTGGTGGGAGAGACCCAGTACTTC.

The CDR3 region has the DNA TGTGCCAGTAAATCGCTCAGCTCCTACGAGCAGTACTTC. The encoded protein is CASKSLSSYEQYF. This chain connects TRBV19 to TRBJ2-7; D unclear. V shed 7 bases and J shed 0 bases, with 10 bases lying between them. The CDR3 is 13 amino acids. The germline gives CDR1 LNHDA, CDR2 SQIVND (reference sequence).

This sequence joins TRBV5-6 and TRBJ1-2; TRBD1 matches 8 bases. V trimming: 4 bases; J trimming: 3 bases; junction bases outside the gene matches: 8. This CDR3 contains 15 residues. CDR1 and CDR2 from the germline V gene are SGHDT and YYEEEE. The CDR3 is CASSGTGQDHYGYTF. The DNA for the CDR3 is TGTGCCAGCAGCGGGACAGGACAGGATCACTATGGCTACACCTTC.

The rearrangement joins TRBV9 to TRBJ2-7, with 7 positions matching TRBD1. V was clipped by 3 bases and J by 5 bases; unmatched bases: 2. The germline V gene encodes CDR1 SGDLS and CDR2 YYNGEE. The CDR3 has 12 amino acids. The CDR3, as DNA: TGTGCCAGCAGCGGGGGGACAGACGAGCAGTACTTC. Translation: CASSGGTDEQYF.

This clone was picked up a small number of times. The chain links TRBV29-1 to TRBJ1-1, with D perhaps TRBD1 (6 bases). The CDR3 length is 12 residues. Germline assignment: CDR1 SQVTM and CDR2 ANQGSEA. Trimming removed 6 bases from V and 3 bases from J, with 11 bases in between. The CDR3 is CSVGDTYTEAFF. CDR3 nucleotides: TGCAGCGTGGGGGACACTTACACTGAAGCTTTCTTT.